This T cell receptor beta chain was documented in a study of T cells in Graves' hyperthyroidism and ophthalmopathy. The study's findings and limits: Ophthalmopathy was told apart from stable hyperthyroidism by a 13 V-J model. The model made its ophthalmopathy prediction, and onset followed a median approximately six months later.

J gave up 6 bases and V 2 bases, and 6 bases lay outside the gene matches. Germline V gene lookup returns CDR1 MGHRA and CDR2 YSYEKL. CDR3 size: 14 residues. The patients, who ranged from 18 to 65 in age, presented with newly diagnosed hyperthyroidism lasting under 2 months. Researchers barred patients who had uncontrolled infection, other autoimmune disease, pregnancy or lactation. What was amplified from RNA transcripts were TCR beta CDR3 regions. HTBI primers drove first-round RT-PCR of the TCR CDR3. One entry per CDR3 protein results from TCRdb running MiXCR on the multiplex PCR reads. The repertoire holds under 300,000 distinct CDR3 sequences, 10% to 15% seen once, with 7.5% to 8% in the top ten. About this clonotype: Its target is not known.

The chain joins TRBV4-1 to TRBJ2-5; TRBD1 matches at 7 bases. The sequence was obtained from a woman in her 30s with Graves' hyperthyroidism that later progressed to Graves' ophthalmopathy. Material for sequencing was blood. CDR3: CASSQPTGVKTQYF. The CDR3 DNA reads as TGCGCCAGCAGCCAACCAACAGGGGTGAAGACCCAGTACTTC.